This entry features one T cell receptor beta chain sequence. Its antigen is as yet unknown. This sample stems from a study of blood T cells in healthy people across ages. Study results and caveats: TCR beta diversity, measured per million T cells, fell in a roughly linear way with age. Conclusively comparing naive with antigen-experienced cells was impossible with unsorted PBMCs.

At least 7 million PBMCs were isolated per sample. From germline, CDR1 is SGHRS and CDR2 YFSETQ. V gave up 0 bases and J gave up 1 base, with 10 bases separating them. There are 16 residues in the CDR3. Through a sample-barcoded 5' primer and a J-beta primer mix, a second PCR was run for about 6 to 12 cycles. A tag from a template-switch adaptor with 12 random nucleotides marked each cDNA molecule. TCRdb analysed the 5' RACE reads with MiXCR anew, one entry per CDR3 protein. The sample includes more than 650,000 distinct CDR3 sequences, 20% to 25% seen only once; the top ten take roughly a fifth. The sample comprised blood. The chain joins TRBV5-1 to TRBJ2-2, with D unclear. The TCR was taken from a man aged 70 or older in good health. DNA of the CDR3: TGCGCCAGCAGCTTGGAAGCGACGGAGAACACCGGGGAGCTGTTTTTT. It translates to CASSLEATENTGELFF.